The clone carrying this T cell receptor (beta chain) was picked up a small number of times. Trimming shortened V by 5 bases and J by 2 bases, and 19 bases separated the two germline ends. CDR3 size: 16 residues. Germline CDR1 is SEHNR and CDR2 is FQNEAQ (reference sequence). Amplifying from RNA transcripts, the study obtained TCR beta CDR3 regions. Investigators did first-round RT-PCR with HTBI primers, then second-round multiplex PCR. TCRdb re-called the multiplex PCR reads with MiXCR, one entry per CDR3 protein. The sample lists about 740,000 distinct CDR3 sequences, 35% to 50% occurring once. This entry comes from a study of Graves' ophthalmopathy and Graves' hyperthyroidism.

Sequencing input: peripheral blood. The V and J genes are TRBV7-9 and TRBJ2-7, with D perhaps TRBD1 or TRBD2 (5 bases each). The sequence came from an adult man with Graves' ophthalmopathy. This CDR3 is CASSPTRGSSTYEQYF. DNA of the CDR3: TGTGCCAGCAGCCCCACGAGGGGTTCCAGCACCTACGAGCAGTACTTC.